This paragraph reports one TCR beta chain. Its antigen remains unknown. Sequenced material consisted of expressed TCRB transcripts (all of the isolated RNA was reverse transcribed). The assay was immunoSEQ multiplex PCR, and TCRdb's table has in-frame clones only and misses some. The data contain roughly 150,000 clones, 63% of them singletons. CDR1 and CDR2 (germline): SGHAT, FQNNGV. V shed 1 base, J shed 0 bases, and the junction held 3 bases outside the gene matches. This CDR3 spans 16 amino acids. This specimen belongs to a study of beta chain features in type 1 diabetes. Study-wide points: The study found that naive, central memory and Treg TCRB repertoires appeared more similar in patients than in healthy donors. Sequencing of cDNA might inflate the share of cells that strongly express TCR. The study found fewer insertions and more deletions at VDJ junctions in type 1 diabetes patients. Type 1 diabetes patients had moderately but significantly shorter TCRB CDR3s in all four CD4+ subsets.

Sequenced sample: naive CD4+ T cells from blood. The V and J genes are TRBV11-2 and TRBJ2-7; TRBD1 aligns across 10 bases. This TCR came from a man aged 25 to 45 with type 1 diabetes. The CDR3 region is CASSLGTGGNSYEQYF. The DNA of the CDR3 is TGTGCCAGCAGCTTAGGGACAGGGGGTAACTCCTACGAGCAGTACTTC.